This T cell receptor (beta chain) was recorded in a study of cytomegalovirus exposure and HLA in healthy donors. About the research overall: Genotyping showed roughly 86% of almost 400 donors falling in the Caucasian-associated ancestry cluster. General study points: Reportedly, a later analysis found an Asian-associated ancestry cluster had fewer N-insertions than the approximately 700-donor mean. Some V segments, including TRBV6-2 and TRBV6-3, were excluded as indistinguishable. Accurate prediction of HLA-A and HLA-B alleles (for most subjects) was reportedly achieved from TCR beta sequences.

PCR used 60 Vbeta primers and 13 Jbeta primers. TCRdb's table, derived via immunoSEQ multiplex PCR, lists solely in-frame clones and lacks some. The sample has 170,000 or so clones; 75% to 90% are singletons. V lost 6 bases, J lost 3 bases, and 14 bases lay in between. Germline assignment: CDR1 SNHLY and CDR2 FYNNEI. The CDR3 contains 14 residues. As to this clone: The antigen is unknown.

Material: PBMCs. V and J are TRBV2 and TRBJ1-2; TRBD1 might be the D (6 bases). The source is a woman under 30 in good health and CMV-seronegative. In nucleotides, the CDR3 is TGTGCCAGCAGCAGGGACAAAGTAGACTATGGCTACACCTTC. It encodes CASSRDKVDYGYTF.